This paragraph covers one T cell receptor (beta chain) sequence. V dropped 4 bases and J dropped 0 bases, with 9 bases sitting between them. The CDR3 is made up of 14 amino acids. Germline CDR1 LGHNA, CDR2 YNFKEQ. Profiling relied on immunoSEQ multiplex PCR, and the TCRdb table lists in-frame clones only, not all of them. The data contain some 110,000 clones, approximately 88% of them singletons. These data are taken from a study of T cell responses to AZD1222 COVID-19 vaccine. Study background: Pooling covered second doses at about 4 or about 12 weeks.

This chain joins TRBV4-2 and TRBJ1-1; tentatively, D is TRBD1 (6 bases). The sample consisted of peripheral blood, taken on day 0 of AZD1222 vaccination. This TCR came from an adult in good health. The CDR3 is CASSPGQLNTEAFF. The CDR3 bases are TGTGCCAGCAGCCCAGGACAGTTGAACACTGAAGCTTTCTTT.